The 27 T cell receptor beta chains below come from one sample, sequenced in a study of blood T cells in healthy people across ages. PCR was performed a second time for about 7 to 12 cycles using a sample-barcoded 5' primer and a J-beta primer mix. TCRdb reprocessed the 5' RACE reads via MiXCR and lists one record per CDR3 protein. The data hold 1.4 million or so distinct CDR3 sequences, with about 45% observed a single time. The sample comprised blood. The receptors stem from a woman aged 18-29 years in good health.

The genes are TRBV12-3 or TRBV12-4 and TRBJ2-1, with D unclear. This CDR3 has 15 amino acids. V was trimmed by 10 bases and J by 0 bases, leaving 16 bases between them. This chain's CDR3 is CATVADRSSYNEQFF. In nucleotides, the CDR3 is TGTGCCACCGTGGCGGACCGGAGCTCCTACAATGAGCAGTTCTTC.

The chain is built from TRBV7-8 and TRBJ1-5; TRBD1 is a possible D gene (6 bases). Germline values: CDR1 SGHVS, CDR2 FQNEAQ. The CDR3 contains 14 residues. The V and J ends lost 0 bases and 8 bases respectively, with 11 bases between them. In DNA form, the CDR3 reads TGTGCCAGCAGCTTAGCACAGGGTCTGGAGCCCCAGCATTTT. The encoded protein is CASSLAQGLEPQHF.

The chain uses TRBV28 and TRBJ1-6; a weak D match, TRBD1 (5 bases). Trimming took off 5 bases at V and 0 bases at J, with 14 bases between the two ends. The CDR3 is made up of 17 amino acids. Germline loops: CDR1 MDHEN, CDR2 SYDVKM. CDR3 amino acids: CASSPLGGSSYNSPLHF. The CDR3 DNA follows: TGTGCCAGCAGTCCTCTGGGGGGGAGCTCCTATAATTCACCCCTCCACTTT.

In DNA form, the CDR3 reads TGTGCCAGCAGCTCACGCAGCGGGAGGGGCAATGAGCAGTTCTTC. This encodes CASSSRSGRGNEQFF. The chain has TRBV11-3 and TRBJ2-1; 10 nucleotides agree with TRBD2. The CDR3 runs to 15 residues. Germline V lookup: CDR1 SGHNT, CDR2 YENEEA. V trimming: 4 bases; J trimming: 6 bases; junction bases outside the gene matches: 6.

The V call is TRBV12-3 or TRBV12-4, the J call TRBJ1-5; D ambiguous. This CDR3 has 12 amino acids. Deletions cut 6 bases from V and 5 bases from J, with 8 bases between. The CDR3 sequence: CASRLADQPQHF. Here the CDR3 DNA reads TGTGCCAGCAGGTTGGCAGATCAGCCCCAGCATTTT.

This clonotype was observed a few times. The genes are TRBV5-1 and TRBJ2-1; D may correspond to TRBD1 or TRBD2 (6 bases each). Trimming removed 4 bases at V and 1 base at J, with 21 bases between. The CDR3 has 18 residues. Germline values: CDR1 SGHRS, CDR2 YFSETQ. This CDR3 is CASSPLGGTVFSYNEQFF. In DNA form, the CDR3 reads TGCGCCAGCAGCCCCTTAGGGGGGACCGTTTTTTCCTACAATGAGCAGTTCTTC. Looking up the rest from reference TRBV5-1 and TRBJ2-1 gives the full variable domain: KAGVTQTPRYLIKTRGQQVTLSCSPISGHRSVSWYQQTPGQGLQFLFEYFSETQRNKGNFPGRFSGRQFSNSRSEMNVSTLELGDSALYLCASSPLGGTVFSYNEQFFGPGTRLTVL.

This chain connects TRBV7-2 to TRBJ2-1; no clear D. The end of the DNA is better explained by TRBJ2-7, so the J call may be wrong. In germline, CDR1 is SGHTA, CDR2 FQGNSA. The CDR3 is made up of 15 amino acids. The CDR3 bases are TGTGCCAGCAGTACTACTTCCTCACTTTCCTACGAGCAGTACTTC. As protein: CASSTTSSLSYEQYF.

On this clonotype itself: A read error may account for a junction end that differs from germline. The chain joins TRBV5-1 to TRBJ1-6, with unresolved D. This CDR3 is 13 amino acids long. CDR1 is SGHRS, CDR2 YFSETQ, per germline. CDR3 protein: CASSLEVNSPLHF. DNA for the CDR3: TGTGCCAGCAGCTTGGAGGTGAATTCACCCCTCCACTTT.

J is TRBJ2-1 and V is TRBV29-1; D possibly corresponds to TRBD1 (6 bases). The CDR3 totals 14 residues. Trimming stripped 2 bases from V and 10 bases from J, with 18 bases between. Germline CDR1 is SQVTM and CDR2 is ANQGSEA. The CDR3 DNA reads TGCAGCGTTGAAAAACCGGGACAATCCTACGAGCAGTTCTTC. It encodes CSVEKPGQSYEQFF.

This chain uses TRBV20-1 with TRBJ2-1; 10 positions match TRBD2. J lost 10 bases, V lost 3 bases, and 9 bases had no gene match. The CDR3 is 14 residues long. Per germline, CDR1 DFQATT and CDR2 SNEGSKA (reference sequence). The CDR3 protein is CSASQSSGSREQFF. The CDR3 region has the DNA TGCAGTGCTAGTCAGTCTAGCGGGAGTCGAGAGCAGTTCTTC.

The chain joins TRBV5-1 to TRBJ1-2; D is possibly TRBD1 (5 bases). V was pared by 3 bases and J by 3 bases, with 12 bases between. The CDR3 loop spans 14 amino acids. The germline V gene encodes CDR1 SGHRS and CDR2 YFSETQ. CDR3 nucleotide sequence: TGCGCCAGCAGCTCGGAGGGGAGGTACTATGGCTACACCTTC. It is translated as CASSSEGRYYGYTF.

This clonotype was observed a few times. The chain joins TRBV20-1 to TRBJ1-6; 9 nucleotides align to TRBD1. This CDR3 is built from 14 residues. The V and J ends lost 5 bases and 8 bases, in that order; junction bases with no gene match: 7. Germline V lookup: CDR1 DFQATT, CDR2 SNEGSKA (reference sequence). CDR3 DNA sequence: TGCAGTGCTTCTCCCCGGACAGGGGATTCACCCCTCCACTTT. Translated, it gives CSASPRTGDSPLHF.

V and J are TRBV7-2 and TRBJ2-5, with 7 nucleotides matching TRBD1. The CDR3 has 17 amino acids. V lost 5 bases and J lost 1; bases outside the gene matches: 13. Germline-derived CDR1 and CDR2 are SGHTA and FQGNSA. The CDR3 nucleotides read TGTGCCAGCAGCGGGGACAGCTACACCAGCACCCAAGAGACCCAGTACTTC. Protein sequence: CASSGDSYTSTQETQYF.

This clonotype was recorded a few times. This rearrangement joins TRBV7-9 to TRBJ1-1; D uncertain. The germline V gene encodes CDR1 SEHNR and CDR2 FQNEAQ (reference sequence). With 5 bases removed from V and 1 base from J, the gap between germline ends came to 14 bases. The CDR3 is 15 residues long. CDR3 nucleotide sequence: TGTGCCAGCAGCCCGCGAAGAGGCGAGAACACTGAAGCTTTCTTT. Translating it yields CASSPRRGENTEAFF.

This clonotype has more than one count but fewer than ten. The rearrangement links TRBV7-2 to TRBJ1-4; a possible D gene is TRBD1 (5 bases). V lost 2 bases to trimming and J lost 8 bases, with 12 bases between them. Per the germline V gene, CDR1 is SGHTA and CDR2 is FQGNSA. This CDR3 comprises 14 residues. The CDR3 bases are TGTGCCAGCAGCTTAAGACAGATTGACGAAAAACTGTTTTTT. It yields the protein CASSLRQIDEKLFF.

The genes are TRBV4-1 and TRBJ2-3; TRBD2 might be the D (5 bases). The V gene's germline CDR1 is MGHRA and CDR2 YSYEKL. Trimming pared 1 base from V and 1 base from J, leaving 12 bases between. This CDR3 spans 16 amino acids. The CDR3: CASSQGLIMGTDTQYF. The CDR3 DNA follows: TGCGCCAGCAGCCAAGGACTAATAATGGGCACAGATACGCAGTATTTT.

V usage is TRBV25-1 and J usage is TRBJ1-4, with D possibly being TRBD1 (5 bases). With 1 base removed from V and 6 bases from J, the gap between germline ends came to 9 bases. The CDR3 is made up of 14 amino acids. Germline V gene data show CDR1 as MGHDK and CDR2 as SYGVNS. The CDR3 DNA reads as TGTGCCAGCAGTGAATGGGGGGGGGATGAAAAACTGTTTTTT. It specifies CASSEWGGDEKLFF.

This clonotype has more than one count but fewer than ten. The chain combines TRBV7-9 with TRBJ1-5, with 8 nucleotides matching TRBD1. This CDR3 is built from 15 residues. V gave up 2 bases and J gave up 5 bases; unmatched junction bases: 5. Germline values: CDR1 SEHNR, CDR2 FQNEAQ (reference sequence). This CDR3 is CASSLTTGGDQPQHF. In nucleotides, the CDR3 is TGTGCCAGCAGCTTAACAACAGGGGGGGATCAGCCCCAGCATTTT.

This CDR3 is CASSLEQPGLGEQYF. CDR3 coding DNA: TGTGCCAGCAGTTTAGAGCAGCCGGGTCTGGGGGAGCAGTACTTC. This sequence joins TRBV12-3 or TRBV12-4 and TRBJ2-7; D not certain. The CDR3 has 15 amino acids. Trimming stripped 1 base from V and 7 bases from J, with 17 bases between.

The chain links TRBV7-9 to TRBJ2-1; D may be TRBD1 (6 bases). V lost 4 bases to trimming and J lost 2 bases, with 15 bases between them. CDR1 SEHNR and CDR2 FQNEAQ come from the germline V gene (reference sequence). This CDR3 is built from 16 residues. The CDR3 reads CASSWGPDNTYNEQFF. CDR3 DNA: TGTGCCAGCAGCTGGGGGCCCGACAACACCTACAATGAGCAGTTCTTC.

This clonotype was seen more than once but under ten times. The chain employs TRBV29-1 and TRBJ1-6, with TRBD1 identical over 7 bases. Germline V gene sequence: CDR1 SQVTM, CDR2 ANQGSEA. This CDR3 has 14 amino acids. Germline trimming cut 6 bases from V and 7 bases from J; bases unmatched to any gene: 9. The CDR3 here is CSVHRGPGNSPLHF. CDR3 nucleotides: TGCAGCGTCCACAGGGGCCCGGGCAATTCACCCCTCCACTTT.

The table lists this clonotype with a few counts. No DNA is shown, since the ends of the CDR3 on it are uncertain; the CDR3 is the one TCRdb lists. The chain carries TRBV7-2 and TRBJ1-1; TRBD1 is the table's D call, not checked against the DNA. With termini counted, the CDR3 has 17 amino acids. Germline CDR1 and CDR2: SGHTA and FQGNSA. CDR3 sequence: CASSSPFGADLNTEAFF.

This clonotype was seen many times. CDR3 protein: CASSLGTSGSYEQYF. CDR3 nucleotide sequence: TGTGCCAGCAGTCTTGGGACTAGCGGTTCCTACGAGCAGTACTTC. The genes are TRBV7-2 and TRBJ2-7; 11 nucleotides match TRBD2. The CDR3 contains 15 residues. The trim removed 6 bases at V and 1 base at J, leaving 5 bases unmatched. Germline assignment: CDR1 SGHTA and CDR2 FQGNSA. The whole variable domain, remainder taken from reference TRBV7-2 and TRBJ2-7, is GAGVSQSPSNKVTEKGKDVELRCDPISGHTALYWYRQSLGQGLEFLIYFQGNSAPDKSGLPSDRFSAERTGGSVSTLTIQRTQQEDSAVYLCASSLGTSGSYEQYFGPGTRLTVT.

The CDR3 sequence: CASTASSGMNTEAFF. CDR3 DNA sequence: TGTGCCAGCACCGCCTCTTCGGGGATGAACACTGAAGCTTTCTTT. This chain links TRBV5-5 with TRBJ1-1; D gene unclear. V was clipped by 6 bases and J by 0 bases, with 15 bases between them. This CDR3 has 15 residues. Per germline, CDR1 SGHKS and CDR2 YYEKEE (reference sequence).

The genes are TRBV9 and TRBJ1-2; D is ambiguous. Per germline, CDR1 SGDLS and CDR2 YYNGEE. This CDR3 comprises 17 residues. Between the trimmed V and J ends, which lost 3 bases and 7 bases, there was a span of 25 bases. The CDR3 loop is CASSDSPQSTDSRGYTF. CDR3 bases: TGTGCCAGCAGCGACTCGCCCCAGAGTACGGACTCCCGTGGCTACACCTTC.

The J gene is TRBJ2-3, the V gene TRBV7-8, with D possibly being TRBD2 (6 bases). Deletions cut 2 bases from V and 4 bases from J, with 10 bases between. The V gene's germline CDR1 is SGHVS and CDR2 FQNEAQ. The CDR3 spans 14 residues. CDR3 in DNA: TGTGCCAGCAGCTTATGGGGGGTCGCAGATACGCAGTATTTT. Protein sequence: CASSLWGVADTQYF.

This clonotype has only a few counts. The CDR3 loop reads CASSKSYDYEQYF. The CDR3 DNA sequence: TGCGCCAGCAGCAAAAGCTACGACTACGAGCAGTACTTC. V usage is TRBV4-1 and J usage is TRBJ2-7; D unclear. Germline assignment: CDR1 MGHRA and CDR2 YSYEKL. The CDR3 has 13 amino acids. The V and J ends lost 5 bases and 3 bases respectively, with 11 bases between them.